A selection of T cell receptor beta chains follows, all from one sample in a study of a mutant IDH1 vaccine in newly diagnosed glioma. The data were produced by immunoSEQ multiplex PCR, yet TCRdb's version contains in-frame clones alone and is incomplete. The data contain about 38,000 clones, approximately 78% of them singletons. Their target antigens are unknown. The sequences come from PBMCs, collected from a glioma patient whose treatment included an IDH1 peptide vaccine. Source of these receptors: a man aged 40-49 years with glioma. The CDR3 runs from the conserved cysteine through the conserved F or W. The order of the fields is D gene, J gene, clone size, V gene, CDR3 protein, CDR3 DNA. A D gene is named only where the DNA matches it firmly. Not every row has a clone size; where given, it reads once, few, many or a size class.

D gene: TRBD1
J gene: TRBJ1-2
clone size: NA
V gene: TRBV6-4
CDR3 protein: CASSPEAGGVRGYTF
CDR3 DNA: TGTGCCAGCAGTCCGGAAGCAGGGGGCGTTCGGGGCTACACCTTC

D gene: NA
J gene: TRBJ2-2
clone size: NA
V gene: TRBV10-1
CDR3 protein: CASSESMKGRKTGELFF
CDR3 DNA: TGCGCCAGCAGTGAGTCCATGAAGGGCAGGAAAACCGGGGAGCTGTTTTTT

D gene: TRBD1
J gene: TRBJ1-5
clone size: NA
V gene: TRBV19
CDR3 protein: CATRDRAPPESNQPQHF
CDR3 DNA: TGTGCCACGCGGGACAGGGCTCCCCCGGAGAGCAATCAGCCCCAGCATTTT

D gene: NA
J gene: TRBJ2-2
clone size: NA
V gene: TRBV7-9
CDR3 protein: CASRKAGSGGELFF
CDR3 DNA: TGTGCCAGCAGGAAGGCAGGGTCCGGCGGGGAGCTGTTTTTT

D gene: NA
J gene: TRBJ2-5
clone size: NA
V gene: TRBV7-2
CDR3 protein: CASSPSTPGSPIGWQYF
CDR3 DNA: TGTGCCAGCAGCCCATCCACGCCGGGGTCGCCCATTGGTTGGCAGTACTTC

D gene: NA
J gene: TRBJ2-7
clone size: once
V gene: TRBV30
CDR3 protein: CAWSVHVGYEQYF
CDR3 DNA: TGTGCCTGGAGTGTACATGTCGGTTACGAGCAGTACTTC

D gene: NA
J gene: TRBJ1-1
clone size: NA
V gene: TRBV5-4
CDR3 protein: CASSTGSLGRPNTEAFF
CDR3 DNA: TGTGCCAGCAGCACTGGGAGTTTAGGACGTCCGAACACTGAAGCTTTCTTT

D gene: TRBD2
J gene: TRBJ2-3
clone size: NA
V gene: TRBV2
CDR3 protein: CASSFRDYAQYF
CDR3 DNA: TGTGCCAGCAGTTTCCGGGACTATGCGCAGTATTTT

D gene: NA
J gene: TRBJ1-6
clone size: NA
V gene: TRBV2
CDR3 protein: CASSESERSNSPLHF
CDR3 DNA: TGTGCCAGCAGTGAATCTGAGCGGTCCAATTCACCCCTCCACTTT

D gene: NA
J gene: TRBJ1-1
clone size: NA
V gene: TRBV4-2
CDR3 protein: CASIDVTRNTEAFF
CDR3 DNA: TGTGCCAGCATCGACGTGACGAGGAACACTGAAGCTTTCTTT

D gene: TRBD1
J gene: TRBJ2-7
clone size: few
V gene: TRBV18
CDR3 protein: CASSRRQGGDYEQYF
CDR3 DNA: TGTGCCAGCTCACGGAGACAGGGGGGGGACTACGAGCAGTACTTC

D gene: TRBD1
J gene: TRBJ2-5
clone size: NA
V gene: TRBV15
CDR3 protein: CATSRGGQNWSQYF
CDR3 DNA: TGTGCCACCAGCAGAGGGGGACAGAACTGGTCCCAGTACTTC

D gene: TRBD2
J gene: TRBJ2-5
clone size: NA
V gene: TRBV2
CDR3 protein: CASSFSGGAGQETQYF
CDR3 DNA: TGTGCCAGCAGTTTTAGCGGGGGGGCGGGGCAAGAGACCCAGTACTTC

D gene: NA
J gene: TRBJ1-6
clone size: NA
V gene: TRBV14
CDR3 protein: CASSLLGHSPLHF
CDR3 DNA: TGTGCCAGCAGCCTTCTAGGGCATTCACCCCTCCACTTT

D gene: TRBD2
J gene: TRBJ2-3
clone size: NA
V gene: TRBV5-4
CDR3 protein: CASSTTSGVGDTQYF
CDR3 DNA: TGTGCCAGCAGCACAACTAGCGGGGTTGGAGATACGCAGTATTTT

D gene: NA
J gene: TRBJ1-2
clone size: NA
V gene: TRBV18
CDR3 protein: CASSPPAGAGYTF
CDR3 DNA: TGTGCCAGCTCACCACCCGCCGGGGCTGGCTACACCTTC

D gene: NA
J gene: TRBJ1-6
clone size: NA
V gene: TRBV23-1
CDR3 protein: CASSRIETRRSPLHF
CDR3 DNA: TGCGCCAGCAGTAGGATCGAAACTCGTAGGTCACCCCTCCACTTT

D gene: TRBD2
J gene: TRBJ2-7
clone size: NA
V gene: TRBV15
CDR3 protein: CATSGQRGLYEQYF
CDR3 DNA: TGTGCCACCAGCGGCCAGCGGGGGCTTTACGAGCAGTACTTC

D gene: TRBD1
J gene: TRBJ1-3
clone size: NA
V gene: TRBV6-5
CDR3 protein: CASSYSRQGAGNTIYF
CDR3 DNA: TGTGCCAGCAGTTACTCGAGACAGGGTGCAGGAAACACCATATATTTT

D gene: NA
J gene: TRBJ2-7
clone size: NA
V gene: TRBV5-1
CDR3 protein: CASSLAEDWTVYEQYF
CDR3 DNA: TGCGCCAGCAGCTTGGCAGAAGACTGGACTGTCTACGAGCAGTACTTC